The 25 T cell receptor beta chains listed next were all sequenced from one sample in a study of blood T cell repertoires in COVID-19. The data were produced by immunoSEQ multiplex PCR, yet TCRdb's version contains in-frame clones alone and is incomplete. The data hold under 95,000 clones, with approximately 82% observed a single time. Sequencing was performed on peripheral blood. The receptors derive from a woman in her 70s with acute or convalescent COVID-19.

Written as DNA, the CDR3 is TGTGCCTCACAGTACCCCACTACAGATACGCAGTATTTT. Translation gives CASQYPTTDTQYF. The chain recombines TRBV5-4 with TRBJ2-3; D remains ambiguous. The V end lost 10 bases, the J end lost 3 bases, and 15 bases lay between the germline ends. From germline, CDR1 is SGHNT and CDR2 YYREEE (reference sequence). The CDR3 sequence is 13 residues long.

V gene TRBV5-1 combines with J gene TRBJ2-5, with a possible D match to TRBD2 (5 bases). Germline V lookup: CDR1 SGHRS, CDR2 YFSETQ. Trimming left V 3 bases short and J 4 bases short, with 13 bases between. The CDR3 has 14 amino acids. In nucleotides, the CDR3 is TGCGCCAGCAGCTCGCCCCGGGGTGGAGAGACCCAGTACTTC. Residues: CASSSPRGGETQYF.

This clone appeared once. The rearrangement links TRBV13 to TRBJ2-1, with D perhaps TRBD1 (6 bases). V lost 7 bases and J lost 1, with 17 bases in between. This CDR3 comprises 16 residues. CDR1 PRHDT and CDR2 FYEKMQ come from the germline V gene (reference sequence). The CDR3 DNA reads TGTGCCAGCACCCTTAGGCAGGGGCCGTCCTACAATGAGCAGTTCTTC. Translated, it gives CASTLRQGPSYNEQFF.

V usage is TRBV7-3 and J usage is TRBJ2-7; possible D gene TRBD1, 6 bases. This CDR3 comprises 16 residues. V was shortened by 5 bases and J by 2 bases, with 19 bases between the two germline ends. Per germline, CDR1 SGHTA and CDR2 FQGTGA. In DNA, the CDR3 is TGTGCCAGCAGCGTTAGGGGGTCGGGGTTTCCCTACGAGCAGTACTTC. It encodes CASSVRGSGFPYEQYF.

The rearrangement links TRBV2 to TRBJ1-5, with D perhaps matching TRBD1 (6 bases). CDR1 and CDR2 (germline): SNHLY, FYNNEI. The CDR3 has 16 residues. V shed 3 bases and J shed 4 bases, with 16 bases lying between them. The CDR3 sequence is CASSDSGGGRNQPQHF. The CDR3 bases are TGTGCCAGCAGTGATTCGGGTGGGGGCAGGAATCAGCCCCAGCATTTT.

This chain connects TRBV28 to TRBJ2-7; 7 bases match TRBD1. CDR3 length equals 15 residues. With V trimmed by 0 bases and J by 2 bases, 4 bases remained unmatched. The V gene's germline CDR1 is MDHEN and CDR2 SYDVKM. For the CDR3, the DNA is TGTGCCAGCAGTTTATGGACAGGGAAAGCCTACGAGCAGTACTTC. This encodes CASSLWTGKAYEQYF.

The chain has TRBV7-9 and TRBJ2-5, with D uncertain. CDR3 size: 14 residues. The germline V and J ends were trimmed by 0 bases and 1 base, with 6 bases remaining between them. The V gene's germline CDR1 is SEHNR and CDR2 FQNEAQ (reference sequence). CDR3 DNA: TGTGCCAGCAGCTTAGCTGGAGTCCAAGAGACCCAGTACTTC. Translated, it gives CASSLAGVQETQYF. Using reference TRBV7-9 and TRBJ2-5 for the parts outside the CDR3, the full variable domain is DTGVSQNPRHKITKRGQNVTFRCDPISEHNRLYWYRQTLGQGPEFLTYFQNEAQLEKSRLLSDRFSAERPKGSFSTLEIQRTEQGDSAMYLCASSLAGVQETQYFGPGTRLLVL.

This chain links TRBV5-4 with TRBJ1-1; unclear D gene. Per the germline V gene, CDR1 is SGHNT and CDR2 is YYREEE (reference sequence). Trimming cost V 0 bases and J 4 bases, with 7 bases left between them. The CDR3 length is 13 residues. CDR3 DNA sequence: TGTGCCAGCAGCTTGGACCCCGGCACTGAAGCTTTCTTT. This sequence encodes CASSLDPGTEAFF. Filled out from reference TRBV5-4 and TRBJ1-1, the complete variable domain reads ETGVTQSPTHLIKTRGQQVTLRCSSQSGHNTVSWYQQALGQGPQFIFQYYREEENGRGNFPPRFSGLQFPNYSSELNVNALELDDSALYLCASSLDPGTEAFFGQGTRLTVV.

The V gene is TRBV7-9, the J gene TRBJ1-2, with TRBD1 identical over 10 bases. Germline values: CDR1 SEHNR, CDR2 FQNEAQ (reference sequence). The CDR3 runs to 15 residues. Losses at the gene ends were 5 bases for V and 4 bases for J; bases not matched to a gene: 7. Here the CDR3 DNA reads TGTGCCAGCAGCGCCCGGGACAGGGGTGGCTATGGCTACACCTTC. This gives the protein CASSARDRGGYGYTF.

The chain joins TRBV7-9 to TRBJ1-1; 8 nucleotides agree with TRBD1. Germline V lookup: CDR1 SEHNR, CDR2 FQNEAQ (reference sequence). Trimming cost V 2 bases and J 4 bases; bases outside gene matches: 3. The CDR3 is made up of 14 amino acids. The CDR3, as DNA: TGTGCCAGCAGCTTAACCACAGGGGGCACTGAAGCTTTCTTT. Residues: CASSLTTGGTEAFF.

The V gene is TRBV7-8, the J gene TRBJ1-1; 7 bases align to TRBD1. The V segment lost 4 bases and the J segment 8 bases; nucleotides outside the gene matches: 10. The germline CDR1 and CDR2 sequences are SGHVS and FQNEAQ. The CDR3 loop spans 14 amino acids. CDR3 nucleotide sequence: TGTGCCAGCAGCTCGACCGCCGGGACAGACGAAGCTTTCTTT. Translating gives CASSSTAGTDEAFF.

V and J are TRBV5-5 and TRBJ1-1; D ambiguous. Germline V CDR1 and CDR2: SGHKS, YYEKEE (reference sequence). The CDR3 totals 13 residues. V was shortened by 1 base and J by 1 base, with 5 bases between the two germline ends. The CDR3 DNA follows: TGTGCCAGCAGCTTGACAAGGAACACTGAAGCTTTCTTT. Amino acid sequence: CASSLTRNTEAFF.

Written as DNA, the CDR3 is TGTGCCAGCAGTAGCGGGACGGGGATTCGAAACACTGAAGCTTTCTTT. It encodes CASSSGTGIRNTEAFF. V and J are TRBV3-1 (or the pseudogene TRBV3-2) and TRBJ1-1; D is perhaps TRBD1 (5 bases). The CDR3 is made up of 16 amino acids. Trimming pared 6 bases from V and 2 bases from J, leaving 19 bases between. The germline V gene encodes CDR1 LGHDT and CDR2 YNNKEL (reference sequence).

The chain recombines TRBV12-5 with TRBJ2-5; 8 positions match TRBD1. The germline V gene encodes CDR1 LGHNT and CDR2 FRNRAP. The trim removed 5 bases at V and 5 bases at J, leaving 4 bases unmatched. The CDR3 covers 13 residues. The CDR3 nucleotides are TGTGCTAGTGGTGTGCAGGGGGCTGAGACCCAGTACTTC. This translates into CASGVQGAETQYF.

The table lists this clone with a few counts. The chain links TRBV7-9 to TRBJ2-1; 9 bases agree with TRBD2. The V gene's germline CDR1 is SEHNR and CDR2 FQNEAQ (reference sequence). The junction had 10 bases not matched to a gene; V was cut back by 5 bases and J by 8 bases. The CDR3 has 15 residues. CDR3 sequence reads: CASSPRGGGSYEQFF. Written as DNA, the CDR3 is TGTGCCAGCAGCCCGCGGGGGGGCGGGAGCTATGAGCAGTTCTTC.

The rearrangement uses TRBV28 and TRBJ1-5; tentative D call: TRBD1 (6 bases). CDR1 and CDR2 (germline): MDHEN, SYDVKM. CDR3 length: 13 residues. Deletions cut 11 bases from V and 3 bases from J, with 14 bases between. CDR3 sequence: CAARGQNNQPQHF. The CDR3 DNA reads as TGTGCCGCACGTGGACAGAACAATCAGCCCCAGCATTTT.

The chain combines TRBV19 with TRBJ2-1, with a possible D match to TRBD2 (8 bases). The CDR3 has 14 amino acids. V was shortened by 9 bases and J by 4 bases, with 16 bases between the two germline ends. Germline V gene lookup returns CDR1 LNHDA and CDR2 SQIVND (reference sequence). CDR3 bases: TGTGCCAGCCGCCGGGAGGGGGCTTACAATGAGCAGTTCTTC. Its protein is CASRREGAYNEQFF.

The CDR3 DNA follows: TGTGCCAGCAGCTTAGGTGGACAGGTTCTGAACACTGAAGCTTTCTTT. It yields the protein CASSLGGQVLNTEAFF. This chain joins TRBV11-2 and TRBJ1-1, with 7 nucleotides matching TRBD1. Germline CDR1 SGHAT, CDR2 FQNNGV. J lost 0 bases, V lost 1 base, and 5 bases had no gene match. The CDR3 is 16 residues long.

The chain employs TRBV13 and TRBJ2-1; no definite D call. The CDR3 is 15 amino acids. The V and J ends lost 1 base and 0 bases respectively, with 7 bases between them. Germline V gives CDR1 PRHDT, CDR2 FYEKMQ (reference sequence). CDR3 region: CASSLVQLSYNEQFF. The DNA of the CDR3 is TGTGCCAGCAGCTTAGTCCAACTCTCCTACAATGAGCAGTTCTTC.

V and J are TRBV5-1 and TRBJ2-5; possible D gene TRBD2, 5 bases. The ends were cut back, 4 bases at V and 4 bases at J, with 17 bases in the middle. Germline V gene sequence: CDR1 SGHRS, CDR2 YFSETQ. The CDR3 sequence is 15 residues long. CDR3 sequence: CASSEPTRSSETQYF. As DNA, the CDR3 is TGCGCCAGCAGCGAACCTACTAGATCTTCAGAGACCCAGTACTTC.

This clone is a singleton in its sample. The rearrangement uses TRBV19 and TRBJ1-4; D gene uncertain. Germline V gene data show CDR1 as LNHDA and CDR2 as SQIVND (reference sequence). The V gene lost 5 bases and the J gene lost 2 bases, with 9 bases spanning the gap. The CDR3 is made up of 14 amino acids. The chain's CDR3 is CASSLGRTNEKLFF. In DNA, the CDR3 is TGTGCCAGTAGTCTCGGCAGGACTAATGAAAAACTGTTTTTT.

The V call is TRBV5-1, the J call TRBJ2-3; 11 nucleotides agree with TRBD2. V dropped 0 bases and J dropped 2; count of bases not matched to a gene: 5. CDR3 length: 17 amino acids. CDR1 and CDR2 (germline): SGHRS, YFSETQ. CDR3 sequence: CASSLGTSGGDTDTQYF. Here the CDR3 DNA reads TGCGCCAGCAGCTTGGGTACTAGCGGGGGAGACACAGATACGCAGTATTTT.

This sequence joins TRBV5-4 and TRBJ1-3, with D unresolved. The CDR3 is made up of 15 amino acids. Trimming stripped 5 bases from V and 0 bases from J, with 12 bases between. Germline V gives CDR1 SGHNT, CDR2 YYREEE (reference sequence). The CDR3 reads CASRDDLGSGNTIYF. CDR3 nucleotides: TGTGCCAGCAGGGATGACCTAGGCTCTGGAAACACCATATATTTT.

Here the CDR3 reads CASSLSGYNEQFF. The CDR3 region has the DNA TGTGCCAGCAGCTTATCAGGGTACAATGAGCAGTTCTTC. V usage is TRBV11-3 and J usage is TRBJ2-1; TRBD1 might be the D (5 bases). Germline-derived CDR1 and CDR2 are SGHNT and YENEEA. This CDR3 comprises 13 residues. V was shortened by 2 bases and J by 4 bases, with 6 bases between the two germline ends.

This clone was detected a few times. The chain employs TRBV5-1 and TRBJ2-1; the D is unclear. Germline V gene sequence: CDR1 SGHRS, CDR2 YFSETQ. This CDR3 comprises 14 residues. The V end was cut by 2 bases, the J end by 3 bases, with 9 bases between. Here the CDR3 reads CASSFRGFYNEQFF. The CDR3, as DNA: TGCGCCAGCAGCTTCCGCGGATTCTACAATGAGCAGTTCTTC.